This T cell receptor (beta chain) originates from a study of T-cell reconstitution after alpha-beta-depleted transplantation in children. Points from the study as a whole: Some patients' high day-60 TCRbeta diversity was traced to surviving recipient T cells and thymic progenitors. About two months after transplant, alpha-beta T cells reportedly came from several hundred expanded graft clones.

The TCRbeta library incorporated unique molecular identifiers. Each CDR3 protein is one row after TCRdb ran MiXCR on the PCR reads. The sample yields about a million distinct CDR3 sequences, roughly 29% seen once. About this clonotype: Its target is not known.

The material sequenced was PBMCs, mostly from graft donor cells, taken 360 days after TCRalphabeta/CD19-depleted stem cell transplant. The source of this sequence is a boy younger than two who had a stem cell transplant for SCID, so the T cells may come from the graft donor.

The CDR3 DNA follows: TGTGCCAGCAGTTTATCGAGTGGGATAGAGACCCAGTACTTC. This sequence encodes CASSLSSGIETQYF. The V call is TRBV28, the J call TRBJ2-5; D is ambiguous. The germline CDR1 and CDR2 sequences are MDHEN and SYDVKM. This CDR3 is built from 14 residues. V was cut by 1 base and J by 4 bases, with 10 bases left in between.